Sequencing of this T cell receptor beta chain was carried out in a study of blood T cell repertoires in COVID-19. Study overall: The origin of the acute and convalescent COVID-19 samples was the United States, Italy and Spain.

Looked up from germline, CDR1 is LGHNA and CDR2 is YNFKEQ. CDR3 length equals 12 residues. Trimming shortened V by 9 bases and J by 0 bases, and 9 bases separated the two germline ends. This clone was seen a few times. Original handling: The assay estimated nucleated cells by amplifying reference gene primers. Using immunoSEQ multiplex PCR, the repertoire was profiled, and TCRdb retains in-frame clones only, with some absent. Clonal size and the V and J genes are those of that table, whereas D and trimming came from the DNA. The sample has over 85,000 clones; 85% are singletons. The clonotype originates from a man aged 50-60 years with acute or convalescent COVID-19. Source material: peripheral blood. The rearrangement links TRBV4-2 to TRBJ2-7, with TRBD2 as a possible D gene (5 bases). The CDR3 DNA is TGTGCCAGGATTGGACTCTCCTACGAGCAGTACTTC. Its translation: CARIGLSYEQYF.